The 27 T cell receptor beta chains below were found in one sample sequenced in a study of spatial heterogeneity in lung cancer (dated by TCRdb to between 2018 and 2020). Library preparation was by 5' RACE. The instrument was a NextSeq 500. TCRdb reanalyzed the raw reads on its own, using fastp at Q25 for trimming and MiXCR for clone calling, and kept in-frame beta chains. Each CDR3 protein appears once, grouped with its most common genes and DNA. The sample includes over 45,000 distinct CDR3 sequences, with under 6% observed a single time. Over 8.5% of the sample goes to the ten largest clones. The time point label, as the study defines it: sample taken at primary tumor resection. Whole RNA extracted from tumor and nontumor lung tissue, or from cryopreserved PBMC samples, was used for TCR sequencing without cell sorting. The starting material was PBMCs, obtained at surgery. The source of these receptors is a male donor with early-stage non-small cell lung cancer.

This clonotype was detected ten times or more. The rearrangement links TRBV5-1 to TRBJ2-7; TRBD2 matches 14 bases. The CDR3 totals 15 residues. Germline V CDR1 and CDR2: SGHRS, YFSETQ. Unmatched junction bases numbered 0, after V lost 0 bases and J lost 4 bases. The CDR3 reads CASSLGLAGGYEQYF. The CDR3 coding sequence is TGCGCCAGCAGCTTGGGACTAGCGGGAGGGTACGAGCAGTACTTC. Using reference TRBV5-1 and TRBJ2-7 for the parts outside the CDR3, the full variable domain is KAGVTQTPRYLIKTRGQQVTLSCSPISGHRSVSWYQQTPGQGLQFLFEYFSETQRNKGNFPGRFSGRQFSNSRSEMNVSTLELGDSALYLCASSLGLAGGYEQYFGPGTRLTVT.

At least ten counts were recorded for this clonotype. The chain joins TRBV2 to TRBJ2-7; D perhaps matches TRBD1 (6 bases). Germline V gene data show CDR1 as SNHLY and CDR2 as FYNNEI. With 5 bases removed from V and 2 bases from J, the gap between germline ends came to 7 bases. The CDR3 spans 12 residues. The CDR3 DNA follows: TGTGCCAGCAGTAGGACAGCCTACGAGCAGTACTTC. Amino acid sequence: CASSRTAYEQYF.

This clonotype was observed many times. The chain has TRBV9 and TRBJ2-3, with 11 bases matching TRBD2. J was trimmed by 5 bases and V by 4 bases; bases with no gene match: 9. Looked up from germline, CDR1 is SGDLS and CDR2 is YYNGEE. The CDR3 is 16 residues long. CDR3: CASSFGTSGGGDTQYF. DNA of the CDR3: TGTGCCAGCAGCTTCGGGACTAGCGGAGGGGGAGATACGCAGTATTTT.

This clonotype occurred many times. The chain's CDR3 is CASSLDQAAAGQETQYF. CDR3 sequence (DNA): TGTGCCAGCAGCTTAGATCAGGCGGCCGCGGGCCAAGAGACCCAGTACTTC. The J gene is TRBJ2-5, the V gene TRBV11-2; D is possibly TRBD2 (5 bases). Germline CDR1 reads SGHAT; CDR2 reads FQNNGV. This CDR3 is built from 17 residues. V was cut by 0 bases and J by 1 base, with 15 bases left in between.

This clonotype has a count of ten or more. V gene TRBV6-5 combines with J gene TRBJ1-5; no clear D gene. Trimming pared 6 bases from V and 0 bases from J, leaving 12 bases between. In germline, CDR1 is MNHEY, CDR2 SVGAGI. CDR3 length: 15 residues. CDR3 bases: TGTGCCAGCAGGCAATGGGGAGATAGCAATCAGCCCCAGCATTTT. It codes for CASRQWGDSNQPQHF.

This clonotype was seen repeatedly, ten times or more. The CDR3, as DNA: TGCAGTGCTAGTGGGTTAGCGGGGTCAGGCCATGAGCAGTTCTTC. Translation gives CSASGLAGSGHEQFF. V is TRBV20-1 and J is TRBJ2-1; TRBD2 agrees at 8 bases. Trimming cost V 3 bases and J 8 bases; bases outside gene matches: 12. The CDR3 consists of 15 residues. The germline gives CDR1 DFQATT, CDR2 SNEGSKA (reference sequence).

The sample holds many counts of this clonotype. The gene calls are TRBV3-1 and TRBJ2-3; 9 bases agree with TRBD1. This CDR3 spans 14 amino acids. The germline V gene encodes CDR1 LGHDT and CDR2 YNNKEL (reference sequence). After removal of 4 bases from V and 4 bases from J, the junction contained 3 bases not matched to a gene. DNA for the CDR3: TGTGCCAGCAGCCGGGGACAGGGCGCAGATACGCAGTATTTT. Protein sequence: CASSRGQGADTQYF.

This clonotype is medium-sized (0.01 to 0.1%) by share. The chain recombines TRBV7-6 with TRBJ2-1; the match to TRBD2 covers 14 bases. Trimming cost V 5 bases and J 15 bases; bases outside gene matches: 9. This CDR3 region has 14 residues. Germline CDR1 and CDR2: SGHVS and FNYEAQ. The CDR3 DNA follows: TGTGCCAGCAGCCTCAGCGGGACTAGCGGGAGATGGTTCTTC. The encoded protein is CASSLSGTSGRWFF.

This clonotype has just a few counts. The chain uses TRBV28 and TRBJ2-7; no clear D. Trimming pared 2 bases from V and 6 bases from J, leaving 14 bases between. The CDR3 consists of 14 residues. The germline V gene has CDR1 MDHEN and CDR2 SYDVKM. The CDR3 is CASSLNLLGFEQYF. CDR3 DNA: TGTGCCAGCAGTTTAAACCTGCTAGGGTTCGAGCAGTACTTC.

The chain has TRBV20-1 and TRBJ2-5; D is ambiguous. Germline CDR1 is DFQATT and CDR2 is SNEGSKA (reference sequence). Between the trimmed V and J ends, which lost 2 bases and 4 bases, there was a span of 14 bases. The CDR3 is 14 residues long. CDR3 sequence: CSARPLKPRETQYF. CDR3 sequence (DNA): TGCAGTGCTAGACCCCTTAAACCTCGAGAGACCCAGTACTTC.

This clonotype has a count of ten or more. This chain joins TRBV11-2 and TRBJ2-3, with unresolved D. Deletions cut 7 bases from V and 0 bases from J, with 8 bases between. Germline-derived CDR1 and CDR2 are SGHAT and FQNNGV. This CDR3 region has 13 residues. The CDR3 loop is CASTLPSTDTQYF. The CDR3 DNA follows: TGTGCCAGCACCCTCCCTAGCACAGATACGCAGTATTTT. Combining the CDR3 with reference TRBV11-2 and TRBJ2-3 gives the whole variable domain EAGVAQSPRYKIIEKRQSVAFWCNPISGHATLYWYQQILGQGPKLLIQFQNNGVVDDSQLPKDRFSAERLKGVDSTLKIQPAKLEDSAVYLCASTLPSTDTQYFGPGTRLTVL.

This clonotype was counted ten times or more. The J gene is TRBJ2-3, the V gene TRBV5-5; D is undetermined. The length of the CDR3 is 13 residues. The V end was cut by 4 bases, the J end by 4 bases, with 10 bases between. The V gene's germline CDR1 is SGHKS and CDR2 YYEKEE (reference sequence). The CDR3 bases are TGTGCCAGCAGCCGCCAAGGAGCAGATACGCAGTATTTT. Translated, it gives CASSRQGADTQYF.

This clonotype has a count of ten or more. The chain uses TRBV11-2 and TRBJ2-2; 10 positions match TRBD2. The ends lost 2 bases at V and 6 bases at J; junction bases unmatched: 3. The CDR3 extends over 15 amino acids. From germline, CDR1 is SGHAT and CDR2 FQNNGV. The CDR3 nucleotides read TGTGCCAGCAGCTTAACACTAGCGGGATCCGGGGAGCTGTTTTTT. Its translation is CASSLTLAGSGELFF.

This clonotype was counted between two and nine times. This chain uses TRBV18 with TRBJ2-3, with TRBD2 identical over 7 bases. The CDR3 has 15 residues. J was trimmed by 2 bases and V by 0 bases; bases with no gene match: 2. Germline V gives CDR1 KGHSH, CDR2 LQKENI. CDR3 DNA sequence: TGTGCCAGCTCACCACCGGGGGGGTACACAGATACGCAGTATTTT. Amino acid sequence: CASSPPGGYTDTQYF.

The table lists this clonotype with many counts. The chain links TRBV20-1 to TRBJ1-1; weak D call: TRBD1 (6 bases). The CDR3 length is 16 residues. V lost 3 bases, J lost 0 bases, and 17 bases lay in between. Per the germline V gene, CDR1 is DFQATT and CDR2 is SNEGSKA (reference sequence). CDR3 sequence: CSARGAGTPMNTEAFF. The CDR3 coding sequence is TGCAGTGCTAGGGGGGCGGGGACACCTATGAACACTGAAGCTTTCTTT.

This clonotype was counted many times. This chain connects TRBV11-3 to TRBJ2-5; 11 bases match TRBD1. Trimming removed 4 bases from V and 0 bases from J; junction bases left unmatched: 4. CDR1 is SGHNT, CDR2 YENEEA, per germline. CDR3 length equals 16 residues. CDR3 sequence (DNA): TGTGCCAGCAGCTCTCGGACAGGGGGCTACCAAGAGACCCAGTACTTC. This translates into CASSSRTGGYQETQYF.

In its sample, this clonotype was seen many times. The CDR3 DNA sequence: TGTGCCAGCAGCCTGGGGACAGGGACCTCCTACGAGCAGTACTTC. Amino acids: CASSLGTGTSYEQYF. The J gene is TRBJ2-7, the V gene TRBV11-1; 9 bases align to TRBD1. V shed 5 bases, J shed 0 bases, and the junction held 5 bases outside the gene matches. CDR3 length: 15 residues. Germline-derived CDR1 and CDR2 are SGHAT and FQDESV (reference sequence).

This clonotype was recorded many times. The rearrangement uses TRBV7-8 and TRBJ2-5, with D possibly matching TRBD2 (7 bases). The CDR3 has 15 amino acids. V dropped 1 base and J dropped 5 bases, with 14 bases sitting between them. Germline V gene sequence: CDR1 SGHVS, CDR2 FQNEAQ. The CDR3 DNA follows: TGTGCCAGCAGCTTAGTCGGGGGGCGCGAGGAGACCCAGTACTTC. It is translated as CASSLVGGREETQYF.

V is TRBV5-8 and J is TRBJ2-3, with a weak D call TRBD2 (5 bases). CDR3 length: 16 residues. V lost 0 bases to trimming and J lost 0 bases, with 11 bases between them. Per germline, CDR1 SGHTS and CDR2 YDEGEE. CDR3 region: CASSLGRDRSTDTQYF. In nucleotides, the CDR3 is TGTGCCAGCAGCTTGGGACGGGATCGAAGCACAGATACGCAGTATTTT.

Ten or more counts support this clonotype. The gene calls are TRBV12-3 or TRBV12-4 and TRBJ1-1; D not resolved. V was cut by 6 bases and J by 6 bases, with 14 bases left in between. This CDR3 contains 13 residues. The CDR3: CASSLLVDAEAFF. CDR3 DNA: TGTGCCAGCAGCCTACTGGTGGACGCTGAAGCTTTCTTT.

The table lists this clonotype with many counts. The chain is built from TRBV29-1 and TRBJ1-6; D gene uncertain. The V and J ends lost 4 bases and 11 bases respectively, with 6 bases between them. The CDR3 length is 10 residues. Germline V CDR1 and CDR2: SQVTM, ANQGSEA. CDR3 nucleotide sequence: TGCAGCGTTGTAATCCCACCCCTCCACTTT. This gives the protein CSVVIPPLHF.

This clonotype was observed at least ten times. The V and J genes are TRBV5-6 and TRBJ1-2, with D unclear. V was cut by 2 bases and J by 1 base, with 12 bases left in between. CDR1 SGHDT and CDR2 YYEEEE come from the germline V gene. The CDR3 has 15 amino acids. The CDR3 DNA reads TGTGCCAGCAGCTTTTCCGCTCCTGTTAACTATGGCTACACCTTC. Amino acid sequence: CASSFSAPVNYGYTF.

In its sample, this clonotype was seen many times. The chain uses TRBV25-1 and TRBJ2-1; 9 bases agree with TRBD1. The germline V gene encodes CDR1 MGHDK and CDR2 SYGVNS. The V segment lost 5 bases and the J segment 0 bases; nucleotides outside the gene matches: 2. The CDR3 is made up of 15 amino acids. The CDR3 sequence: CASSQTGGSYNEQFF. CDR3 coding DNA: TGTGCCAGCAGTCAGACAGGGGGCTCCTACAATGAGCAGTTCTTC.

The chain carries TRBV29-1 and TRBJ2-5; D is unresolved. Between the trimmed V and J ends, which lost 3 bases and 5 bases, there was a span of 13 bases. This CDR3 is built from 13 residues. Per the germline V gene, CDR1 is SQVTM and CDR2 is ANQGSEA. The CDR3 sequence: CSVDGEIEETQYF. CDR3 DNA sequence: TGCAGCGTTGACGGCGAAATCGAGGAGACCCAGTACTTC.

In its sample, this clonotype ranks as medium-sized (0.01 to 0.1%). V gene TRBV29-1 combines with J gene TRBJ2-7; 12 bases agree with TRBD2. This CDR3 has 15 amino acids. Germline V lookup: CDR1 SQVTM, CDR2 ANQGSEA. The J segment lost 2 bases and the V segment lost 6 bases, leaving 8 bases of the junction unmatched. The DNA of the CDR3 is TGCAGCGTGGAATCTAGCGGGAGGGAGGCCTACGAGCAGTACTTC. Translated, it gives CSVESSGREAYEQYF.

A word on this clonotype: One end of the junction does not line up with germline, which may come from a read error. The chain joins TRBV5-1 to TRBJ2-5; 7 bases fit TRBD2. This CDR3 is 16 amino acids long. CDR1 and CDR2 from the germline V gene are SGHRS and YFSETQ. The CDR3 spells CVSSLASGTQVETQYF. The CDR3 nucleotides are TGCGTCAGCAGCTTGGCCAGCGGGACCCAGGTAGAGACCCAGTACTTC.

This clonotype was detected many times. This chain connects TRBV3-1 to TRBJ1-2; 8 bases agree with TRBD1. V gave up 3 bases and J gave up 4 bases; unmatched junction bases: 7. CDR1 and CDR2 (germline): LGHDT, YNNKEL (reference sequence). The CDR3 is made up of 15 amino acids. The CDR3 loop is CASSHRQGSVYGYTF. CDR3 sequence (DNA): TGTGCCAGCAGCCACAGACAGGGGAGCGTCTATGGCTACACCTTC. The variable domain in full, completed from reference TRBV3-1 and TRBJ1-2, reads DTAVSQTPKYLVTQMGNDKSIKCEQNLGHDTMYWYKQDSKKFLKIMFSYNNKELIINETVPNRFSPKSPDKAHLNLHINSLELGDSAVYFCASSHRQGSVYGYTFGSGTRLTVV.